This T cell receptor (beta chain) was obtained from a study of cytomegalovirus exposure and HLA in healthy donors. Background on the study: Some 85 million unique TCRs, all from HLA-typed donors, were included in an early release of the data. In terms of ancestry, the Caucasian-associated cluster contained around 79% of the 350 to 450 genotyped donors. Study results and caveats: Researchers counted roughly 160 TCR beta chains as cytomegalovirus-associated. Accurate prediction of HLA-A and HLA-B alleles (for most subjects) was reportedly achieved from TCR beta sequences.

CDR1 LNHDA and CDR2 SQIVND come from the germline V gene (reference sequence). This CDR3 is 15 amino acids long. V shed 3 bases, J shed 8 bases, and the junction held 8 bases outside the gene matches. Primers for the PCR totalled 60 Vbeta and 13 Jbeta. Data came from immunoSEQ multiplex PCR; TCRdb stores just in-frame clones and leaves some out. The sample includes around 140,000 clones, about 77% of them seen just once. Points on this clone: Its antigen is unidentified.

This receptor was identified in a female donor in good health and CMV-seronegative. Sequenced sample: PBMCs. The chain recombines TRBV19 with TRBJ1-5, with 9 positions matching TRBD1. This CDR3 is CASSIRGQGSEPQHF. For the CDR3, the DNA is TGTGCCAGTAGTATTCGCGGACAGGGGAGTGAGCCCCAGCATTTT. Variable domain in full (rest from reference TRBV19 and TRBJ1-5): DGGITQSPKYLFRKEGQNVTLSCEQNLNHDAMYWYRQDPGQGLRLIYYSQIVNDFQKGDIAEGYSVSREKKESFPLTVTSAQKNPTAFYLCASSIRGQGSEPQHFGDGTRLSIL.